These T cell receptor beta chains were read from a single sample in a study of neurological immune-mediated disorders. TCRdb called the 5' RACE reads again in MiXCR, with one record for every CDR3 protein. The sample lists 95,000 to 150,000 distinct CDR3 sequences, about 3.4% occurring once. The material sequenced was PBMCs. These receptors were collected from a woman in her thirties with multiple sclerosis. The CDR3 runs from the conserved cysteine through the conserved F or W.

v_call	j_call	cdr3_aa
TRBV20-1	TRBJ1-5	CSAGRGSNQPQHF
TRBV2	TRBJ1-3	CASSPTRGSSGNTIYF
TRBV6-5	TRBJ2-1	CASSYGGNEQFF
TRBV4-3	TRBJ2-7	CASSQDTGAYEQYF
TRBV18	TRBJ2-7	CASSPGLAGSEQYF
TRBV7-2	TRBJ2-1	CASSLVNNEQFF
TRBV5-1	TRBJ2-1	CASSLEWGAHNEQFF
TRBV5-1	TRBJ1-2	CASSLDSYGYTF
TRBV5-1	TRBJ2-3	CASSLLTGDTDTQYF
TRBV6-6	TRBJ2-7	CASSYRVEQYF
TRBV20-1	TRBJ2-4	CSARGTSGRAGNIQYF
TRBV27	TRBJ2-5	CASSFGPGQETQYF
TRBV5-1	TRBJ2-3	CASSPNTSGRRSDTQYF
TRBV29-1	TRBJ2-3	CSVRGRLTDTQYF
TRBV7-2	TRBJ1-1	CASSFSGMNTEAFF
TRBV29-1	TRBJ1-1	CSARDRHPRMGTEAFF
TRBV7-2	TRBJ1-1	CASSLRGQMNTEAFF
TRBV6-6	TRBJ2-7	CASSYSAPGLANEQYF
TRBV2	TRBJ1-5	CASSAGGGGQPQHF
TRBV7-9	TRBJ2-1	CASSSRYNEQFF
TRBV7-9	TRBJ2-5	CASSFVGGQETQYF
TRBV5-1	TRBJ2-4	CASSGGTGGIDIQYF
TRBV5-1	TRBJ2-5	CASSLAGAGEETQYF
TRBV5-4	TRBJ1-2	CASSGGRFYGYTF
TRBV12-3/TRBV12-4	TRBJ1-6	CASSLGDLSSYNSPLHF
TRBV10-3	TRBJ1-1	CAIKDPGGTEAFF
TRBV19	TRBJ1-1	CASGQGVAEAFF
TRBV7-9	TRBJ2-5	CASSFIAGLGETQYF
TRBV7-6	TRBJ1-4	CASSLATGVDEKLFF
TRBV7-8	TRBJ2-2	CASSLAAGGVTGELFF
TRBV7-8	TRBJ2-7	CASSFAGASSYEQYF
TRBV29-1	TRBJ2-1	CSAYEAGSYNEQFF
TRBV10-2	TRBJ1-5	CASSGDKNNQPQHF
TRBV20-1	TRBJ1-1	CSAVMTGKNTEAFF
TRBV10-3	TRBJ2-2	CAISDARTGWTGELFF
TRBV4-1	TRBJ1-1	CASSRSRSNTEAFF
TRBV19	TRBJ2-7	CASSIMSPSYEQYF
TRBV6-5	TRBJ2-3	CASSYSAGAYTDTQYF
TRBV7-6	TRBJ1-4	CASSPGRGGGVGKLFF
TRBV20-1	TRBJ2-5	CSALAGGETQYF
TRBV10-3	TRBJ1-3	CAISATGSGNTIYF
TRBV15	TRBJ2-2	CATRRALINTGELFF
TRBV7-2	TRBJ2-1	CASSLGVIGDNEQFF
TRBV4-1	TRBJ1-4	CASSHLWEEDEKLFF
TRBV5-1	TRBJ1-2	CASSPVKGKDGYTF
TRBV10-1	TRBJ2-1	CASSGLGRSKEQFF
TRBV15	TRBJ1-6	CATSRGAGQARPPLHF
TRBV3-1	TRBJ2-7	CASSQVGGAYEQYF
TRBV11-2	TRBJ2-7	CASSSIRGDEQYF
TRBV5-6	TRBJ2-7	CASSQDSYEQYF
TRBV6-6	TRBJ2-7	CASRKGWQGESEQYF
TRBV6-6	TRBJ2-7	CASSYSMGYEQYF
TRBV6-5	TRBJ2-7	CASSYSVGRVRYEQYF
TRBV6-1	TRBJ1-6	CASRRTGTYNSPLHF
TRBV9	TRBJ1-4	CASSVGGTPTNEKLFF
TRBV25-1	TRBJ1-5	CATQGLGDQPQHF
TRBV10-3	TRBJ2-7	CAISEQGRGEQYF
TRBV6-5	TRBJ2-7	CASSYKWDSTEQYF